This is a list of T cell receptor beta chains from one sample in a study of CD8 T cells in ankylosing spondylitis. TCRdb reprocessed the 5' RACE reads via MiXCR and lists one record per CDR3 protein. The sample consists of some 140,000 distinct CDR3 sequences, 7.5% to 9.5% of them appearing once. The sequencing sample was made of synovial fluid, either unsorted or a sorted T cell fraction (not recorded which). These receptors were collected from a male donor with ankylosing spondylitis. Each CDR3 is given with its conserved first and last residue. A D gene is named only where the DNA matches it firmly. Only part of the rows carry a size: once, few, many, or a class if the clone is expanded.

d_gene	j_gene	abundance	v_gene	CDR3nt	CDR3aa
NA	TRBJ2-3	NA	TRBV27	TGTGCCAGCACCCGGAAGGGACTTAGAACAGATACGCAGTATTTT	CASTRKGLRTDTQYF
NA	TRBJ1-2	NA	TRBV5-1	TGCGCCAGCAGCTTGGACACGAACTATGGCTACACCTTC	CASSLDTNYGYTF
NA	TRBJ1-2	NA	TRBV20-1	TGCAGTGCCCTCCAGAGTGGCAACTATGGCTACACCTTC	CSALQSGNYGYTF
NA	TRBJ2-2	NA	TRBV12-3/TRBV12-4	TGTGCCAGCAGTTTTTGGCAGAACACCGGGGAGCTGTTTTTT	CASSFWQNTGELFF
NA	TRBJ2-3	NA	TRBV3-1	TGTGCCAGCAGAGAGACAGGAGATACGCAGTATTTT	CASRETGDTQYF
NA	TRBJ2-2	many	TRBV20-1	TGCAGTGCTAGAGAACAGGGCTCCGCGAACACCGGGGAGCTGTTTTTT	CSAREQGSANTGELFF
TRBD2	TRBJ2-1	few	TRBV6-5	TGTGCCAGCAGTTACTCTAGCGGGGGGGCCAATGAGCAGTTCTTC	CASSYSSGGANEQFF
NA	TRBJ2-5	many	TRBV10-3	TGTGCCATCAGCCAGGGGAGGCAAGAGACCCAGTACTTC	CAISQGRQETQYF
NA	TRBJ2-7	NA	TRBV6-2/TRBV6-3	TGTGCCAGCACCGGGGGCTACGAGCAGTACTTC	CASTGGYEQYF
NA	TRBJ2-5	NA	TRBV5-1	TGCGCCAGCAGCTTGGAACTAGGATGGGAGACCCAGTACTTC	CASSLELGWETQYF
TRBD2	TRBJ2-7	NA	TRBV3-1	TGTGCCAGCACCTACCCTAGCGGGCGCTCCTACGAGCAGTACTTC	CASTYPSGRSYEQYF
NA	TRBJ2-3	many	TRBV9	TGTGCCAGCAGCGTCACGGGCGCAGATACGCAGTATTTT	CASSVTGADTQYF
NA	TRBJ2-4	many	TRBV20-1	TGCAGTGCTACCACTGCCGCCGCGGCCAAAAACATTCAGTACTTC	CSATTAAAAKNIQYF
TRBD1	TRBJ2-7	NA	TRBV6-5	TGTGCCAGCAGTTACAGCCAGGGGGCCTACGAGCAGTACTTC	CASSYSQGAYEQYF
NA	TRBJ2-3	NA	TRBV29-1	TGCAGCGTTGGAATTCCGGGGCGATTCACAGATACGCAGTATTTT	CSVGIPGRFTDTQYF
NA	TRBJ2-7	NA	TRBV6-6	TGTGTCTCAAGGAGGGGGACCTACGAGCAGTACTTC	CVSRRGTYEQYF
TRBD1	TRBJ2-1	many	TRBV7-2	TGTGCCAGCAGCCCCCGGACAGGGCTTCGATACAATGAGCAGTTCTTC	CASSPRTGLRYNEQFF
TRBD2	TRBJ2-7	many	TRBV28	TGTGCCAGCAGGCCGACTAGCGGGTTATCCTACGAGCAGTACTTC	CASRPTSGLSYEQYF
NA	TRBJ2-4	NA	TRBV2	TGTGCCAGCAGTGAATTGGGCCAGACCATTCAGTACTTC	CASSELGQTIQYF
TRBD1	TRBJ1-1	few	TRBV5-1	TGCGCCAGCAGCTTGATAGGGGGCCCGAACACTGAAGCTTTCTTT	CASSLIGGPNTEAFF
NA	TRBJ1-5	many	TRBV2	TGTGCCAGTCAGACAGCGCCCAATCAGCCCCAGCATTTT	CASQTAPNQPQHF
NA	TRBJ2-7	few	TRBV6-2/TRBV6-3	TGTGCCAGCAGCTCCCTGGGGCGGAGCTCCTACGAGCAGTACTTC	CASSSLGRSSYEQYF
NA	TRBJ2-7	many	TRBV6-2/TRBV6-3	TGTGCCAGCGAGGAGTCCCGCCACGAGCAGTACTTC	CASEESRHEQYF
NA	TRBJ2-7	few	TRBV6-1	TGTGCCAGCAGTGAAGAGGAGGGGGGACCCTACGAGCAGTACTTC	CASSEEEGGPYEQYF
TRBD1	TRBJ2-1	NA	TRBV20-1	TGCAGTGGGACAGGGGTCAGCGAAAAGCAGTTCTTC	CSGTGVSEKQFF
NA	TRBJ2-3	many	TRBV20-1	TGCAGTGCTAGGGGCATGGGGGTAACAGATACGCAGTATTTT	CSARGMGVTDTQYF
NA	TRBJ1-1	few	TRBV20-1	TGCAGTGCTATAGGGTCTCTATCGTACACTGAAGCTTTCTTT	CSAIGSLSYTEAFF
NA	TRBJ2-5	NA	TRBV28	TGTGCCAGCAGTTTAGTGGGGCGGCAAGAGACCCAGTACTTC	CASSLVGRQETQYF
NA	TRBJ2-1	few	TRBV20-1	TGCAGTGCGCCGGGACGGTGGGTTTCCAATGAGCAGTTCTTC	CSAPGRWVSNEQFF
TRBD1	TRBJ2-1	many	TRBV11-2	TGTGCCAGCAGCTCTTTATTTGGACAGGGGGCGTCCTACAATGAGCAGTTCTTC	CASSSLFGQGASYNEQFF
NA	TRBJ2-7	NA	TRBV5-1	TGCGCCAGCAGCTTCGGGAGACAGGCGTTCTACGAGCAGTACTTC	CASSFGRQAFYEQYF
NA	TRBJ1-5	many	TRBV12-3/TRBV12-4	TGTGCCAGCAGTTTTGACGGGAGACCCCAGCATTTT	CASSFDGRPQHF